This TCR beta chain was identified in a study of post-analysis software for immune sequencing data. Findings of the study overall: Multiple sclerosis was associated with a significant reduction in normalized Chao1 diversity relative to controls. By F measure, samples from a shared preparation batch strongly co-clustered. Roughly five TRBV segments were significantly more frequent in patients than in controls. TRBV5-6, TRBV5-1 and TRBV20-1 were among these segments.

Of note for this clonotype: No antigen is known for it.

Included in the TCR beta cDNA libraries were unique molecular identifiers. Using its own MiXCR run on the PCR reads, TCRdb lists one record per CDR3 protein. The sample records approximately 630,000 distinct CDR3 sequences, roughly three fifths being singletons. V was clipped by 4 bases and J by 2 bases; unmatched bases: 10. CDR1 is LGHDT, CDR2 YNNKEL, per germline (reference sequence). CDR3 size: 16 residues. V usage is TRBV3-1 and J usage is TRBJ1-1, with 7 bases that match TRBD1. The sequencing input was blood. The sequence was collected from a girl aged 2 to 9 with multiple sclerosis. The DNA of the CDR3 is TGTGCCAGCAGCCCTGAAGGGAGGGGGCATAACACTGAAGCTTTCTTT. Translation: CASSPEGRGHNTEAFF.